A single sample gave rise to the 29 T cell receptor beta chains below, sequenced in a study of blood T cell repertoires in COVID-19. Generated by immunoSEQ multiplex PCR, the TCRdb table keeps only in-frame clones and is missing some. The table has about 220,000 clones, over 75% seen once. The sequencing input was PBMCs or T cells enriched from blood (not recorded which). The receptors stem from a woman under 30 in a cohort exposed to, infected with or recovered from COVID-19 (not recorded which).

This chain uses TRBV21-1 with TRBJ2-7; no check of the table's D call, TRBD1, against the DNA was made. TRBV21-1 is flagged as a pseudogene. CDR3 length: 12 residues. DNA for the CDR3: TGTGCCAGCAGCGAACAGGGGTACGAGCAGTACTTC. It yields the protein CASSEQGYEQYF.

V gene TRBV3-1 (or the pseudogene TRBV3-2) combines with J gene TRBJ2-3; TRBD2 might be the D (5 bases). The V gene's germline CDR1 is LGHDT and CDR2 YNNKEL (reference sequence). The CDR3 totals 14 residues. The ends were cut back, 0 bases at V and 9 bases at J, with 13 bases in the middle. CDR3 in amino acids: CASSQDGSGVTQYF. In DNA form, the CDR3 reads TGTGCCAGCAGCCAAGATGGATCCGGGGTCACGCAGTATTTT.

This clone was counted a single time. In DNA form, the CDR3 reads TGTGCCAGCAGCCCAGGACACCTCTCCTACGAGCAGTACTTC. Its translation: CASSPGHLSYEQYF. This chain uses TRBV7-3 with TRBJ2-7; D is possibly TRBD1 (5 bases). There are 14 residues in the CDR3. Trimming took off 5 bases at V and 0 bases at J, with 11 bases between the two ends. Germline V CDR1 and CDR2: SGHTA, FQGTGA.

The CDR3 DNA sequence: TGTGCCAGCAGTGAATATTTCGGACAGGGGGGTAACGGCTACACCTTC. It codes for CASSEYFGQGGNGYTF. The chain uses TRBV6-1 and TRBJ1-2, with 10 positions matching TRBD1. Per germline, CDR1 MNHNS and CDR2 SASEGT. CDR3 length: 16 amino acids. V trimming: 2 bases; J trimming: 8 bases; junction bases outside the gene matches: 11.

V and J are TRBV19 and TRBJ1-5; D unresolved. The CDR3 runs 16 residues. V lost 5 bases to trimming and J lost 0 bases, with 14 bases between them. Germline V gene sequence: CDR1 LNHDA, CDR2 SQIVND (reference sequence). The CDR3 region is CASSAREQYSNQPQHF. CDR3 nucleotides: TGTGCCAGTAGTGCCCGGGAACAGTATAGCAATCAGCCCCAGCATTTT.

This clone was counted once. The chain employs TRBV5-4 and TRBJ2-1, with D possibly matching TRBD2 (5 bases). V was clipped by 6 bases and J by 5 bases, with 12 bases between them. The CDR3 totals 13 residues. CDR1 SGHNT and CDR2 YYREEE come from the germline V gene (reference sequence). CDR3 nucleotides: TGTGCCAGCACCCCCGGGGAGAACAATGAGCAGTTCTTC. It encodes CASTPGENNEQFF.

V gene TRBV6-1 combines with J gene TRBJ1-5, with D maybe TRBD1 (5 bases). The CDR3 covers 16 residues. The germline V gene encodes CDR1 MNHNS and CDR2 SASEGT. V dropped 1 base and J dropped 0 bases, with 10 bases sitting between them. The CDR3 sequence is CASSEVGHNSNQPQHF. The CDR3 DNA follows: TGTGCCAGCAGTGAAGTGGGGCACAATAGCAATCAGCCCCAGCATTTT.

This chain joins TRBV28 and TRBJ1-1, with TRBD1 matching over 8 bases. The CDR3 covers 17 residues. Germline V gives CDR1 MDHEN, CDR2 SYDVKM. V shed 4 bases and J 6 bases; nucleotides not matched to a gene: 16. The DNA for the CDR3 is TGTGCCAGCAGTTCCCTCCCGGGGACAGGACAGTCCCCTGAAGCTTTCTTT. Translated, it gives CASSSLPGTGQSPEAFF.

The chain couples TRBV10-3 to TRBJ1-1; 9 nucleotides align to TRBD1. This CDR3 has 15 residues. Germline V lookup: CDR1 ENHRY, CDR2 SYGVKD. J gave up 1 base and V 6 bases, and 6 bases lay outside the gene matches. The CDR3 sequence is CAIREQGASNTEAFF. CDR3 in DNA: TGTGCCATCAGAGAACAGGGGGCCTCGAACACTGAAGCTTTCTTT.

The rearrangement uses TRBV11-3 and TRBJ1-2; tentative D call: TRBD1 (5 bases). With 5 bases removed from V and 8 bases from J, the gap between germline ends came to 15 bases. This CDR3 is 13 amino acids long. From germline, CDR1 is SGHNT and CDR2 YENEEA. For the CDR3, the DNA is TGTGCCAGCAGCATAATTTACGGGGGGGGCTACACCTTC. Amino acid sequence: CASSIIYGGGYTF.

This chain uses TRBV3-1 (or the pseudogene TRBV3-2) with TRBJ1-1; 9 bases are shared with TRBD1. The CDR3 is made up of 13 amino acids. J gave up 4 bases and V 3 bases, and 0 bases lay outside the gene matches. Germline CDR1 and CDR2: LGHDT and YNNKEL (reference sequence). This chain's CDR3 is CASSQGQGTEAFF. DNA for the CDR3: TGTGCCAGCAGCCAGGGACAGGGCACTGAAGCTTTCTTT.

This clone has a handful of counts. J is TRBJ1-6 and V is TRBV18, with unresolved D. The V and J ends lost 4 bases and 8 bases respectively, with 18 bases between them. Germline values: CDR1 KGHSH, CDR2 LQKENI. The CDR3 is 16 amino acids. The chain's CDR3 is CASSREGGGRHSPLHF. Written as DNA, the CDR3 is TGTGCCAGCTCACGAGAGGGAGGAGGGCGACATTCACCCCTCCACTTT.

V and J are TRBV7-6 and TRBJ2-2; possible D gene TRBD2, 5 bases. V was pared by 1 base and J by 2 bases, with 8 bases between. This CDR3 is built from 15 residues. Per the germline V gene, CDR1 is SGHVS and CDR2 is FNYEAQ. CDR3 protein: CASSLVGANTGELFF. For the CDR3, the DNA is TGTGCCAGCAGCTTAGTGGGAGCTAACACCGGGGAGCTGTTTTTT. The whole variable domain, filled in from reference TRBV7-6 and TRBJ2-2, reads GAGVSQSPRYKVTKRGQDVALRCDPISGHVSLYWYRQALGQGPEFLTYFNYEAQQDKSGLPNDRFSAERPEGSISTLTIQRTEQRDSAMYRCASSLVGANTGELFFGEGSRLTVL.

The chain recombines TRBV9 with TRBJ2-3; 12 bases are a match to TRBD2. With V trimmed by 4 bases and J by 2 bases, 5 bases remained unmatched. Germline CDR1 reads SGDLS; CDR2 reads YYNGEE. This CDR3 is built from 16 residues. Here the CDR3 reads CASSSRTSGNTDTQYF. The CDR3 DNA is TGTGCCAGCAGCTCAAGGACTAGCGGGAACACAGATACGCAGTATTTT.

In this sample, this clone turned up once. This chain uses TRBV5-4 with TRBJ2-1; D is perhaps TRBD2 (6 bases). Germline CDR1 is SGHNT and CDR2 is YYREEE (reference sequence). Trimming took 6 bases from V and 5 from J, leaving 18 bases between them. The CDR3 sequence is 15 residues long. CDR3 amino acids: CASTLETAGNNEQFF. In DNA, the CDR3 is TGTGCCAGCACCCTAGAAACCGCGGGGAACAATGAGCAGTTCTTC.

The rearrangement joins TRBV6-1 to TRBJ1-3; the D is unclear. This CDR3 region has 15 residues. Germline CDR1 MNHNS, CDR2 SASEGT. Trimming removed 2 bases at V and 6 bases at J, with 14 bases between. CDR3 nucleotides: TGTGCCAGCAGTGAATACCCAGGTCAAGCAAACACCATATATTTT. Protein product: CASSEYPGQANTIYF.

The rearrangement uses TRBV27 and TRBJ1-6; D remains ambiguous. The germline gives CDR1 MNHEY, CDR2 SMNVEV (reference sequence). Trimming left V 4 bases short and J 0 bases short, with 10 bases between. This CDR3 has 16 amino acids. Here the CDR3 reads CASSSYESSYNSPLHF. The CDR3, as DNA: TGTGCCAGCAGTTCCTACGAGAGCTCCTATAATTCACCCCTCCACTTT.

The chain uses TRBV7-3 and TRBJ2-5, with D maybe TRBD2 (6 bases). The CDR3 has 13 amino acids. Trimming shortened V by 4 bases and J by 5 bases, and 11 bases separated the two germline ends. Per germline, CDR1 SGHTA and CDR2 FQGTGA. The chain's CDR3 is CASSSTSRETQYF. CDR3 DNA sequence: TGTGCCAGCAGCTCGACTAGTAGGGAGACCCAGTACTTC. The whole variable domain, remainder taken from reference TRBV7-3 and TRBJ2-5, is GAGVSQTPSNKVTEKGKYVELRCDPISGHTALYWYRQSLGQGPEFLIYFQGTGAADDSGLPNDRFFAVRPEGSVSTLKIQRTERGDSAVYLCASSSTSRETQYFGPGTRLLVL.

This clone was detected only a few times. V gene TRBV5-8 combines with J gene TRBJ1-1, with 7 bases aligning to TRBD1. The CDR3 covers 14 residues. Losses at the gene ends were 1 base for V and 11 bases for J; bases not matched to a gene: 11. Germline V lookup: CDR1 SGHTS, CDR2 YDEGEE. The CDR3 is CASSLPGLPGGAFF. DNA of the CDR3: TGTGCCAGCAGCTTGCCAGGTCTACCAGGGGGGGCTTTCTTT.

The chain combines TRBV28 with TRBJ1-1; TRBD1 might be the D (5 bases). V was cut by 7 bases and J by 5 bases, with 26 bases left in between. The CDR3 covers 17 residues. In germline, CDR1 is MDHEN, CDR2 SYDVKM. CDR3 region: CASTGQDPSVGGTEAFF. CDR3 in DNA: TGTGCCAGCACGGGCCAGGATCCATCTGTGGGGGGGACTGAAGCTTTCTTT.

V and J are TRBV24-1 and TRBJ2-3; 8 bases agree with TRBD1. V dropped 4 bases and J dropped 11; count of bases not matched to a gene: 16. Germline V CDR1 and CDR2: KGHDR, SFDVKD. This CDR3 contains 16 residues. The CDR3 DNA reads TGTGCCACCAGTGACCGGGGACAGGTCCGGAATAGTGGGCAGTATTTT. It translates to CATSDRGQVRNSGQYF.

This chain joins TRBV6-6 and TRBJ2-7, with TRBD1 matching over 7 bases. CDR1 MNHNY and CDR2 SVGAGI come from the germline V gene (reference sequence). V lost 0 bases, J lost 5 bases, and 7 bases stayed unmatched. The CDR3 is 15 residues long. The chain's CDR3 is CASSYSGTEQHEQYF. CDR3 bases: TGTGCCAGCAGTTACTCCGGGACAGAACAACACGAGCAGTACTTC.

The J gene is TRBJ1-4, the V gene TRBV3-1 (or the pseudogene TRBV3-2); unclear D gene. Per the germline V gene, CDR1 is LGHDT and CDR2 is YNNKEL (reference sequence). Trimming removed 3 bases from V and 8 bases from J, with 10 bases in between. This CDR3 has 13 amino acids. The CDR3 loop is CASSQQYEEKLFF. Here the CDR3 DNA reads TGTGCCAGCAGCCAGCAATACGAGGAAAAACTGTTTTTT.

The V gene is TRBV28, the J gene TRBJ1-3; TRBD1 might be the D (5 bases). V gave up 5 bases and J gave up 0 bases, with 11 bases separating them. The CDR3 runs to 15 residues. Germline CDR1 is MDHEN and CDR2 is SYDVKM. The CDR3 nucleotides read TGTGCCAGCAGTATCCCCGGGGGCTCTGGAAACACCATATATTTT. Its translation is CASSIPGGSGNTIYF.

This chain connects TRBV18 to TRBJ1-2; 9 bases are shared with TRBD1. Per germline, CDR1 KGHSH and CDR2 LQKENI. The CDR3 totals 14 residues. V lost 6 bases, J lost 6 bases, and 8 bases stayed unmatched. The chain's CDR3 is CASSKYRDRDGYTF. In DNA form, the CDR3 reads TGTGCCAGCTCCAAATACCGGGACAGGGATGGCTACACCTTC. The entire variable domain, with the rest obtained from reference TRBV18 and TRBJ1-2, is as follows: NAGVMQNPRHLVRRRGQEARLRCSPMKGHSHVYWYRQLPEEGLKFMVYLQKENIIDESGMPKERFSAEFPKEGPSILRIQQVVRGDSAAYFCASSKYRDRDGYTFGSGTRLTVV.

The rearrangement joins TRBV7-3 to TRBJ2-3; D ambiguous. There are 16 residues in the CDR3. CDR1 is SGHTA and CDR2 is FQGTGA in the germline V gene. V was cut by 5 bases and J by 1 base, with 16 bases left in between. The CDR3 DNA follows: TGTGCCAGCAGCCGAGAGCGCACTCGGGGCACAGATACGCAGTATTTT. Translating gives CASSRERTRGTDTQYF.

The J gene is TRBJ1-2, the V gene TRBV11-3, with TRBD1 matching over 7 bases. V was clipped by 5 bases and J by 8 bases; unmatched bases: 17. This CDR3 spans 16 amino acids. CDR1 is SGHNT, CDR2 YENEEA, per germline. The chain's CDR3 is CASSLRDTTGQRGYTF. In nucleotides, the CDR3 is TGTGCCAGCAGCCTAAGGGACACAACGGGACAGCGGGGCTACACCTTC.

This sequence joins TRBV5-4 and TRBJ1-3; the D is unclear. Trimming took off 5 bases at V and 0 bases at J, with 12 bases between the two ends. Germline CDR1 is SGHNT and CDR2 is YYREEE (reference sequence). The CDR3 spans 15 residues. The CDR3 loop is CASSSPGNSGNTIYF. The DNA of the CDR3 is TGTGCCAGCAGTTCCCCGGGTAACTCTGGAAACACCATATATTTT.

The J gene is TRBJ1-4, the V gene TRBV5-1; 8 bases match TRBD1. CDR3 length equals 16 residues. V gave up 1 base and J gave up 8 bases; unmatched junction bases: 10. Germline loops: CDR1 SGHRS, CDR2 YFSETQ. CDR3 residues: CASSLQGAEGGEKLFF. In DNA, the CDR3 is TGCGCCAGCAGCTTGCAGGGGGCCGAGGGGGGAGAAAAACTGTTTTTT.